The sequence of this T cell receptor beta chain was determined in a study of molecular identifiers for immune sequencing clone quantification. Looked up from germline, CDR1 is KGHDR and CDR2 is SFDVKD. This CDR3 region has 11 residues. MiXCR was run by TCRdb on the PCR reads, yielding one entry per CDR3 protein. The sample lists about 640,000 distinct CDR3 sequences; nearly 20% were seen once. This clonotype was seen more than once but under ten times. Relative to the germline gene, one junction end is altered; a read error may explain this. Sequenced material: naive CD8+ T cells from blood, with Jurkat cell RNA spiked in. The subset denotes: FACS-sorted CD8+CD4-CCR7+CD45RA+ naive T cells. This chain joins TRBV24-1 and TRBJ2-5; D is ambiguous. The sequence was obtained from a human donor in good health. Some libraries in this study had Jurkat cell RNA spiked in. CDR3 sequence (DNA): TGTGCCACCAGCGGCAACGCCCCCCCTCCCTTC. This encodes CATSGNAPPPF.